The source of this TCR beta chain is a study of blood T cell repertoires in COVID-19 (TCRdb year 2020). Context from the whole study: Samples from collaborators originated in the United States, Italy and Spain and spanned both the acute and convalescent phases of COVID-19. The repertoires were released in a freely available public database meant as a resource for research on the immune response to SARS-CoV-2. The samples were drawn from the first 160 participants of the ongoing ImmuneRACE study and from 1,254 subjects provided by 6 global collaborators. A de-identified subject ID, COVID-19 status, age in years and sex were almost always included in the sample metadata. Where HLA class I and class II types were available, the types were taken from metadata supplied by the sample provider, not from assay-based typing. The material from the prospective study consisted of cDNA or gDNA derived from T cells, B-cell-depleted T cells, or PBMCs. The dataset comprised deeply sampled blood TCRbeta repertoires from subjects exposed to, actively infected with, or recovered from COVID-19. Broad study findings and their caveats: Clinical and demographic metadata were provided uncurated, with the amount varying by source and participant.

One collaborating source in Seattle enrolled patients during active infection and followed them longitudinally through the course of disease. The collaborating institutions used their own protocols to collect whole blood in K2EDTA tubes. For TCRbeta analysis, collaborator samples were shipped as frozen whole blood, as isolated PBMCs, or as DNA extracted from either sample type. The CDR3, cysteine through phenylalanine, is 14 amino acids long. The CDR3 DNA has 42 bases and is translated from base 1. CDR1 is given as LGHDT and CDR2 as YNNKEL, both from the germline V gene (reference sequence). The V and J ends are trimmed by 2 bases and 3 bases, leaving 7 bases between them. In the case of this clone: What antigen it recognizes has not been identified. Per-nucleotide qualities are absent, and no much larger clonotype sits a single base away.

TCRbeta CDR3 regions were amplified from genomic DNA using the immunoSEQ Assay, a bias-controlled multiplex PCR. On the authors' methods: The number of nucleated cells in each sample was estimated from the amplification of reference gene primers within the assay. To quantify the absolute abundance of each unique TCRbeta CDR3 rearrangement, sequence reads were collapsed and filtered. Productive Simpson clonality was computed per sample as the square root of Simpson's diversity index over productive rearrangements. TCRdb's version of the immuneACCESS table is confined to in-frame rearrangements and falls short of the full clone set. An unresolved V gene accounts for under half of the shortfall where checked; the remainder is of unknown origin. The DNA was the basis for D and trimming; V, J and clone size are from that table. This sample comprises around 140,000 clones, about 89% of them detected only once. Of the sample, approximately 4.5% falls within the top ten clones.

Specimen: peripheral blood. The source is a man in his 60s with COVID-19, enrolled during active disease. The chain employs TRBV3-1 (or the pseudogene TRBV3-2) and TRBJ2-2, with the D gene too uncertain to name. The DNA sequence reads TGTGCCAGCAGCCAACCTACGTACACCGGGGAGCTGTTTTTT. Its translation reads: CASSQPTYTGELFF.